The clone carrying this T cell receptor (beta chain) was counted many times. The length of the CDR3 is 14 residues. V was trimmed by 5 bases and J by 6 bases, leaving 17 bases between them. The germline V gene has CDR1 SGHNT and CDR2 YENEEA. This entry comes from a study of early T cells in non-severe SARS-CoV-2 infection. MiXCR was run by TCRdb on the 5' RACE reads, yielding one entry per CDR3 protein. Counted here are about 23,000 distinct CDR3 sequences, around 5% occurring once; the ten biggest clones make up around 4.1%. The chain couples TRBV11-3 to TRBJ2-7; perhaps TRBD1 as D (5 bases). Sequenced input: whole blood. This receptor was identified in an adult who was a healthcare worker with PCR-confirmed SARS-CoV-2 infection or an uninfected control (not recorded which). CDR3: CASSLSRQMGEQYF. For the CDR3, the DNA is TGTGCCAGCAGCCTTAGCAGACAGATGGGCGAGCAGTACTTC.